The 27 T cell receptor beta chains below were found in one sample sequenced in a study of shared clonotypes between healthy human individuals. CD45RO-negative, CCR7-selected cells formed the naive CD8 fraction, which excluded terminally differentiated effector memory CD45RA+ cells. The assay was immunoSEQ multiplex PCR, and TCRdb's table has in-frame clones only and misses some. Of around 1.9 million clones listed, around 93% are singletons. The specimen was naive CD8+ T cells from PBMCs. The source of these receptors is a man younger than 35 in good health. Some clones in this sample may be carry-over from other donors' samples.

CDR3 DNA sequence: TGTGCCAGTAACGCTGGCCCCGGCTACGAGCAGTACTTC. It codes for CASNAGPGYEQYF. V and J are TRBV19 and TRBJ2-7; D unclear. Germline assignment: CDR1 LNHDA and CDR2 SQIVND (reference sequence). The length of the CDR3 is 13 residues. V was trimmed by 7 bases and J by 3 bases, leaving 13 bases between them.

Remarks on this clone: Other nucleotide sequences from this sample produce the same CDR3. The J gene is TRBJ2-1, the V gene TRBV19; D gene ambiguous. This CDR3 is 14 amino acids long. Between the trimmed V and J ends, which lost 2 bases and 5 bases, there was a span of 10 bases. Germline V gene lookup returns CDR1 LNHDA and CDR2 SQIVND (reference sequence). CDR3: CASSIYSPDNEQFF. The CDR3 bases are TGTGCCAGTAGTATATACAGTCCCGACAATGAGCAGTTCTTC.

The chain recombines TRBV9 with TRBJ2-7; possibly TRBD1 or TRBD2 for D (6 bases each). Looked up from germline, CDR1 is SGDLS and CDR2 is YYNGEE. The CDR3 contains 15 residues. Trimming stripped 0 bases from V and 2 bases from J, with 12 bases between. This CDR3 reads CASSVEGGLTYEQYF. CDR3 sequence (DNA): TGTGCCAGCAGCGTAGAGGGGGGCCTAACCTACGAGCAGTACTTC. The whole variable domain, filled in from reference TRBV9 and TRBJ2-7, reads DSGVTQTPKHLITATGQRVTLRCSPRSGDLSVYWYQQSLDQGLQFLIQYYNGEERAKGNILERFSAQQFPDLHSELNLSSLELGDSALYFCASSVEGGLTYEQYFGPGTRLTVT.

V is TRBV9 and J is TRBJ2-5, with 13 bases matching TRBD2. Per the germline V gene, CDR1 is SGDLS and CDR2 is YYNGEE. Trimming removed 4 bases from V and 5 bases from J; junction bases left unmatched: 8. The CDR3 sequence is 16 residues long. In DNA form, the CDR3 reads TGTGCCAGCAGCACAACGGGACTAGCGGGACCGGAGACCCAGTACTTC. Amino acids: CASSTTGLAGPETQYF.

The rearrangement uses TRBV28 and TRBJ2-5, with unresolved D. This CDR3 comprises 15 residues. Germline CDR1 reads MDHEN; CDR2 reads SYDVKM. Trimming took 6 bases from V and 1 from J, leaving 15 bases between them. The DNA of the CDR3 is TGTGCCAGCAGCAACGGACGCCGGGTCCAAGAGACCCAGTACTTC. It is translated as CASSNGRRVQETQYF.

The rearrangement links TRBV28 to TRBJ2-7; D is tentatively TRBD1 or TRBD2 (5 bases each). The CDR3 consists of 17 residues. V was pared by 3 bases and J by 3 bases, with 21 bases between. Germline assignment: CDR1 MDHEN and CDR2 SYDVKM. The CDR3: CASSFSPRGPGGYEQYF. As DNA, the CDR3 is TGTGCCAGCAGTTTCTCCCCTCGGGGCCCCGGTGGCTACGAGCAGTACTTC.

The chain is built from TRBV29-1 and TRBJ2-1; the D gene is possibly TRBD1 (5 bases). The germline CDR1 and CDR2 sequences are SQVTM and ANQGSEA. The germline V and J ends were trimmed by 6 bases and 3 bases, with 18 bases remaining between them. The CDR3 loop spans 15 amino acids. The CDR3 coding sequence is TGCAGCGTCGATCAGGGCCCCACCTACTACAATGAGCAGTTCTTC. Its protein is CSVDQGPTYYNEQFF.

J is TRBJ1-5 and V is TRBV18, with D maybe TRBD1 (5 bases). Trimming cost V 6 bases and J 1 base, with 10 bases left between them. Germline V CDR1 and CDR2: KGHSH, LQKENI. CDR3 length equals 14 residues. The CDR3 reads CASSDRDSNQPQHF. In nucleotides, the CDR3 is TGTGCCAGCTCGGACCGGGACAGCAATCAGCCCCAGCATTTT.

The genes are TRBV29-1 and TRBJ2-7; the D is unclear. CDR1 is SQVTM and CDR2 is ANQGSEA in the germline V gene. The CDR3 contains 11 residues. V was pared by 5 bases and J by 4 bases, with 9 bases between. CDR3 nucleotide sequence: TGCAGCGTTCTCGTTTATTACGAGCAGTACTTC. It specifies CSVLVYYEQYF.

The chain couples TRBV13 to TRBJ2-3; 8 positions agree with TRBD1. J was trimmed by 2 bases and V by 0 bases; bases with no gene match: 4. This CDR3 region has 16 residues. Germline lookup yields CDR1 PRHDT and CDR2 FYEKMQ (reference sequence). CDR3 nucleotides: TGTGCCAGCAGCTTAGGGGGACAGGAGAACACAGATACGCAGTATTTT. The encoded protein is CASSLGGQENTDTQYF.

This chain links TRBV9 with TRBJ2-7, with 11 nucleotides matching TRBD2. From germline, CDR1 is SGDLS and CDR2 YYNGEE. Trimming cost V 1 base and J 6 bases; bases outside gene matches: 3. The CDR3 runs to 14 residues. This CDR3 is CASSVTGTSGEQYF. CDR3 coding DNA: TGTGCCAGCAGCGTAACCGGGACTAGCGGCGAGCAGTACTTC.

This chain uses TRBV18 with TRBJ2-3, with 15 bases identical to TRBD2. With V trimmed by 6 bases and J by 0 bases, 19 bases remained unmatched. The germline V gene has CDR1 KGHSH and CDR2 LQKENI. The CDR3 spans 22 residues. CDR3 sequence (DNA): TGTGCCAGCTCCCACACCGCAGGACTAGCGGGAGGGACCGACCCCAGCACAGATACGCAGTATTTT. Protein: CASSHTAGLAGGTDPSTDTQYF.

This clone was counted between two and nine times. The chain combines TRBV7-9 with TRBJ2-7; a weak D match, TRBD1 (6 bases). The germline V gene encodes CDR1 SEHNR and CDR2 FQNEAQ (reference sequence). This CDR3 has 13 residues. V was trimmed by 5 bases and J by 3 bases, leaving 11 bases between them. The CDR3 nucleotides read TGTGCCAGCAGCCCAGGGGTCGACTACGAGCAGTACTTC. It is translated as CASSPGVDYEQYF.

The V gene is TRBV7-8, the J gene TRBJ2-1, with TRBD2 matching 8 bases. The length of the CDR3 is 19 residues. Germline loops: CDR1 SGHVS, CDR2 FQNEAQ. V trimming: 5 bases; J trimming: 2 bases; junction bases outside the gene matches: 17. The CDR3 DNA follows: TGTGCCAGCAGCCCCCGACTGGCGGGAGGTGAAAGGACCTACAATGAGCAGTTCTTC. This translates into CASSPRLAGGERTYNEQFF.

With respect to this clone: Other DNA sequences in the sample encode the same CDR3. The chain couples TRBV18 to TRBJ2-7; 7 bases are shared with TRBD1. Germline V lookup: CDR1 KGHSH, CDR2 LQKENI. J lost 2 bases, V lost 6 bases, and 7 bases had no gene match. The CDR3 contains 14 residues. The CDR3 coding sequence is TGTGCCAGCTCGCTCCGGGACAGACCCTACGAGCAGTACTTC. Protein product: CASSLRDRPYEQYF.

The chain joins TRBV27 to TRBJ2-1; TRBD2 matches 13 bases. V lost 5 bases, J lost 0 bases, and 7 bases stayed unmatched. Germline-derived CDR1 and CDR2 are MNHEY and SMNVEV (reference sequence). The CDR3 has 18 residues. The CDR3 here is CASSPRRTSGSSYNEQFF. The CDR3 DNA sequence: TGTGCCAGCAGTCCGAGACGGACTAGCGGGAGCTCCTACAATGAGCAGTTCTTC.

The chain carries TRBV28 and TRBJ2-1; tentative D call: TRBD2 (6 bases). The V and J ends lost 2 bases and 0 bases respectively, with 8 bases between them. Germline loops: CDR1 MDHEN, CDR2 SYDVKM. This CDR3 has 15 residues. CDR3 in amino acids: CASSLMGGSYNEQFF. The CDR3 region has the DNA TGTGCCAGCAGTTTAATGGGGGGCTCCTACAATGAGCAGTTCTTC.

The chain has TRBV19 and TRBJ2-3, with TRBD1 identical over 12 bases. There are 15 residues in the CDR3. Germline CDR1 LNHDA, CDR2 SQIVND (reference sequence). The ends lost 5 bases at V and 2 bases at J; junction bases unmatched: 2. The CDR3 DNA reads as TGTGCCAGTAGTTTGGGACAGGGGGCCACAGATACGCAGTATTTT. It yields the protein CASSLGQGATDTQYF.

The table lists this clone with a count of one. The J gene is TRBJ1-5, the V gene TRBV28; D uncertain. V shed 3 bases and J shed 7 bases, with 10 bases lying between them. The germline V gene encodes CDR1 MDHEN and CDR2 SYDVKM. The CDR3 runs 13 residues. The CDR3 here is CASSFSDGQPQHF. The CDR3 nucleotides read TGTGCCAGCAGTTTCTCCGACGGCCAGCCCCAGCATTTT.

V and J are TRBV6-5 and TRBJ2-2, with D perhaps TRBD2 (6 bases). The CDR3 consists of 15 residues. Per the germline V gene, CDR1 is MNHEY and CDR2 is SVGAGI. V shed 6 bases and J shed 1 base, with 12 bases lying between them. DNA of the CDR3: TGTGCCAGCAGCCGCGGGACCCTGAACACCGGGGAGCTGTTTTTT. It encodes CASSRGTLNTGELFF.

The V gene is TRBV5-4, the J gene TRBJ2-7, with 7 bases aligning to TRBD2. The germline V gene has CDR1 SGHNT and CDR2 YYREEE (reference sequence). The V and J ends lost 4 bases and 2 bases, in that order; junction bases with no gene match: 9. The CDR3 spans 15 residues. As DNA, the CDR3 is TGTGCCAGCAGCCAACTTACGGGGGGAACCTACGAGCAGTACTTC. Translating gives CASSQLTGGTYEQYF. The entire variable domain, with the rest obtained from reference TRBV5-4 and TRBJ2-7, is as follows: ETGVTQSPTHLIKTRGQQVTLRCSSQSGHNTVSWYQQALGQGPQFIFQYYREEENGRGNFPPRFSGLQFPNYSSELNVNALELDDSALYLCASSQLTGGTYEQYFGPGTRLTVT.

The CDR3 here is CASSQDDREVTEAFF. DNA for the CDR3: TGTGCCAGCAGCCAAGATGACAGGGAGGTCACTGAAGCTTTCTTT. This chain connects TRBV14 to TRBJ1-1; 7 bases are a match to TRBD1. This CDR3 region has 15 residues. Per germline, CDR1 SGHDN and CDR2 FVKESK. V lost 0 bases to trimming and J lost 4 bases; unmatched junction nucleotides: 5.

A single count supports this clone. For the CDR3, the DNA is TGTGCCAGCAGCCCCGGGGGAGCCGGGGGGATTCAAGAGACCCAGTACTTC. Its protein product is CASSPGGAGGIQETQYF. The chain uses TRBV7-9 and TRBJ2-5, with 7 nucleotides matching TRBD2. J lost 2 bases, V lost 5 bases, and 14 bases had no gene match. The CDR3 covers 17 residues. Looked up from germline, CDR1 is SEHNR and CDR2 is FQNEAQ (reference sequence).

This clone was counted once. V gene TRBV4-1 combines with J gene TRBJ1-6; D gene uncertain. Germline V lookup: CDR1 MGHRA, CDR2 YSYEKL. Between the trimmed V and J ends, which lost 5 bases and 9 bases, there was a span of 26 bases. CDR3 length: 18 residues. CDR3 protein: CASSELPAAALESSPLHF. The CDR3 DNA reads TGCGCCAGCAGCGAATTGCCAGCCGCGGCGTTGGAGAGTTCACCCCTCCACTTT.

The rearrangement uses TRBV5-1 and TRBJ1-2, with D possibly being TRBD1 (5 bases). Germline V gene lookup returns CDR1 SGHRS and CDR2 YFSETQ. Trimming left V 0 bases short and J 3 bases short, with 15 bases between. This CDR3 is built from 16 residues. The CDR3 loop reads CASSLAREGGDYGYTF. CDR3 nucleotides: TGCGCCAGCAGCTTGGCCAGGGAGGGAGGCGACTATGGCTACACCTTC.

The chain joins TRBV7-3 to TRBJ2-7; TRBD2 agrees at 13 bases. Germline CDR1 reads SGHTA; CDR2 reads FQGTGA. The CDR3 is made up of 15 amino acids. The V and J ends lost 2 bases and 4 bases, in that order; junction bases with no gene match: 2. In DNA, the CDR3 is TGTGCCAGCAGCTTAGGACTAGCGGGAGAGTACGAGCAGTACTTC. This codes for CASSLGLAGEYEQYF.

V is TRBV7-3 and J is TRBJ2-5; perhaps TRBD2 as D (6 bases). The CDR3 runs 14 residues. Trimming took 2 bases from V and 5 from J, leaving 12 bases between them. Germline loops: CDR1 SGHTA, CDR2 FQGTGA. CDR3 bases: TGTGCCAGCAGCTTAGACCCCCGGGGGGAGACCCAGTACTTC. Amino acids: CASSLDPRGETQYF. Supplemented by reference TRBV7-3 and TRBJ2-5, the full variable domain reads GAGVSQTPSNKVTEKGKYVELRCDPISGHTALYWYRQSLGQGPEFLIYFQGTGAADDSGLPNDRFFAVRPEGSVSTLKIQRTERGDSAVYLCASSLDPRGETQYFGPGTRLLVL.